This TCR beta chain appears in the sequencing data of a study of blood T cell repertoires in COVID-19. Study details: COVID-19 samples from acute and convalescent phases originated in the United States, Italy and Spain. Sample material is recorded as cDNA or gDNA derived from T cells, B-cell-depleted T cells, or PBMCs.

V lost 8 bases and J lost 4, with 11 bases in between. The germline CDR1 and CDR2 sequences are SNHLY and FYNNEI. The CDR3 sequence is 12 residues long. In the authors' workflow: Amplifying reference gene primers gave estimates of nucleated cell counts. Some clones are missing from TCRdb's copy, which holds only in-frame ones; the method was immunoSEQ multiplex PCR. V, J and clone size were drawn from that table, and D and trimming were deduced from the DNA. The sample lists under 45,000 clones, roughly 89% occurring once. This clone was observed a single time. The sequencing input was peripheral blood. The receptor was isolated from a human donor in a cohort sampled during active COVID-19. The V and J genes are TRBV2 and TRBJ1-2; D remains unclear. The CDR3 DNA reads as TGTGCCAGCTCGAGTACAGCCTATGGCTACACCTTC. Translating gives CASSSTAYGYTF.